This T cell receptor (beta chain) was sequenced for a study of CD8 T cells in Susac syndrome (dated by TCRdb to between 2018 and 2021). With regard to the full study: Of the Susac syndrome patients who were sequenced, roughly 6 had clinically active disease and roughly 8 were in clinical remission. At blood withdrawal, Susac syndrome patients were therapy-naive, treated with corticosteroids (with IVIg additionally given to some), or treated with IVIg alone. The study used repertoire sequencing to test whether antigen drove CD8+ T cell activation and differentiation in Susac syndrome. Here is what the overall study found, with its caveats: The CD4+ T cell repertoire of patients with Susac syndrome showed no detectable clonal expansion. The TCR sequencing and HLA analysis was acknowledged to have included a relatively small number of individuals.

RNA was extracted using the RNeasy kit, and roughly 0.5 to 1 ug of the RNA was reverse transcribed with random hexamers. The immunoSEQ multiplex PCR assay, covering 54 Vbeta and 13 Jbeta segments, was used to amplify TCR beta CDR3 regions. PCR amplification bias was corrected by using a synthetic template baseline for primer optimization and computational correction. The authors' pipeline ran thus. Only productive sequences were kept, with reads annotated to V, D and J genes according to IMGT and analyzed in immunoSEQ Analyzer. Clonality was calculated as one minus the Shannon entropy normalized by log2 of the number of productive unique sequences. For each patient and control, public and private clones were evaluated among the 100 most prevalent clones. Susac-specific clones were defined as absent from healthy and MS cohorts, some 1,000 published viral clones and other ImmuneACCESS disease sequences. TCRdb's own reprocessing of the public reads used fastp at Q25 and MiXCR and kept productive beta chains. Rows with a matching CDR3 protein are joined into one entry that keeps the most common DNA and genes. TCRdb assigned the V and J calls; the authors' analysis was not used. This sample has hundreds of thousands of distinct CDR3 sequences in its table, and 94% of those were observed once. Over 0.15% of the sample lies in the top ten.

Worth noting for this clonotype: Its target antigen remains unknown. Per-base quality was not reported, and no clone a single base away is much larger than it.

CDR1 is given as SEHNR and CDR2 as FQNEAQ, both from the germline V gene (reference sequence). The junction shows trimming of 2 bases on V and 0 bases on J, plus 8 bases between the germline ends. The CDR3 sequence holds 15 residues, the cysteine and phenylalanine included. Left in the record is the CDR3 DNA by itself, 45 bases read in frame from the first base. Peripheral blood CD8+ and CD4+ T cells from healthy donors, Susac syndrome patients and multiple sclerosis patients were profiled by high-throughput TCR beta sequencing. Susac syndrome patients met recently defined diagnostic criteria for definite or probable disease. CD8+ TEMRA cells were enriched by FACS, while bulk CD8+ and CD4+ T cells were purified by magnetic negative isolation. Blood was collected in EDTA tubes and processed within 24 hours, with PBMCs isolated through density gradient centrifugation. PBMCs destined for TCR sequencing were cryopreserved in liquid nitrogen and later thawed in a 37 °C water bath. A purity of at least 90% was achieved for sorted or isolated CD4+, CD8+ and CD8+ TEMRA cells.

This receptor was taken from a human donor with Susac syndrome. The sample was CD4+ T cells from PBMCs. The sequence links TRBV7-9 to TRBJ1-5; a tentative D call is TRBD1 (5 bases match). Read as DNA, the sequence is TGTGCCAGCAGCTTATCGGGGGATAGCAATCAGCCCCAGCATTTT. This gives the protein CASSLSGDSNQPQHF.